The 2 T cell receptor beta chains below all came from one sample that was sequenced in a study of cytomegalovirus exposure and HLA in healthy donors. Primers: 60 Vbeta forward and 13 Jbeta reverse. Here immunoSEQ multiplex PCR was the method, and the copy in TCRdb shows in-frame clones only, minus some. The sample has some 150,000 clones, about three fifths seen once; the top ten hold roughly 6.8%. Sample: PBMCs. All receptors derive from a woman aged 55-70 years in good health and CMV-seropositive.

The chain couples TRBV4-2 to TRBJ1-1; 7 nucleotides line up with TRBD1. V lost 0 bases and J lost 1; bases outside the gene matches: 2. Germline V gene sequence: CDR1 LGHNA, CDR2 YNFKEQ. The CDR3 loop spans 15 amino acids. CDR3: CASSQEWTGNTEAFF. CDR3 nucleotide sequence: TGTGCCAGCAGCCAAGAATGGACAGGGAACACTGAAGCTTTCTTT.

CDR3 nucleotides: TGTGCCAGCAGGAGGACTAGCACAGATACGCAGTATTTT. It yields the protein CASRRTSTDTQYF. This chain connects TRBV28 to TRBJ2-3; D might be TRBD2 (5 bases). The ends were cut back, 6 bases at V and 0 bases at J, with 7 bases in the middle. There are 13 residues in the CDR3. CDR1 is MDHEN, CDR2 SYDVKM, per germline.